What follows describes a single TCR beta chain. This entry comes from a study of blood T cell repertoires in COVID-19. For the study at large: The United States, Italy and Spain were the sources of the acute and convalescent COVID-19 samples.

The V end was cut by 5 bases, the J end by 0 bases, with 5 bases between. The CDR3 is 12 amino acids. CDR1 is SEHNR and CDR2 is FQNEAQ in the germline V gene (reference sequence). Method: immunoSEQ multiplex PCR; TCRdb's copy keeps in-frame clones and lacks some. The sample consists of 250,000 or so clones, roughly 87% of them appearing once. The sequence was obtained from a woman aged 25 to 39 with acute COVID-19. The sample taken for sequencing was PBMCs or T cells enriched from blood (not recorded which). The genes are TRBV7-9 and TRBJ2-7; TRBD2 might be the D (5 bases). CDR3 coding DNA: TGTGCCAGCAGCACTAGCTCCTACGAGCAGTACTTC. Residues: CASSTSSYEQYF.